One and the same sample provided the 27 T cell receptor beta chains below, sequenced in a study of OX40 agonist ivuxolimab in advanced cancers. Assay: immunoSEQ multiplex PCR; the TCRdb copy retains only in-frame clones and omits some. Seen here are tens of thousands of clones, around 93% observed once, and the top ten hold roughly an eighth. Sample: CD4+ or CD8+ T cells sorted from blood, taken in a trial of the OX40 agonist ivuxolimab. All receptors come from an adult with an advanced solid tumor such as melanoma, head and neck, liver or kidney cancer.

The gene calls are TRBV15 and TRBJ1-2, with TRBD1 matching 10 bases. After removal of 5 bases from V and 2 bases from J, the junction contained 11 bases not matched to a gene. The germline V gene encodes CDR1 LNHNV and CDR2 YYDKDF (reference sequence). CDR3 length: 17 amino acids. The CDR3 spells CATSSPGTGARNYGYTF. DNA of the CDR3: TGTGCCACCAGCTCTCCCGGGACAGGGGCCCGGAACTATGGCTACACCTTC.

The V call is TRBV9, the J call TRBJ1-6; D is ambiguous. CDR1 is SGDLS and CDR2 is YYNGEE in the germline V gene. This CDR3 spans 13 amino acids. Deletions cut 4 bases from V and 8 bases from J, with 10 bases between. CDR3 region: CASSSYGDSPLHF. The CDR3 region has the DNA TGTGCCAGCAGCTCATACGGAGATTCACCCCTCCACTTT. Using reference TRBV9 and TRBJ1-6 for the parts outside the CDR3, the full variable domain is DSGVTQTPKHLITATGQRVTLRCSPRSGDLSVYWYQQSLDQGLQFLIQYYNGEERAKGNILERFSAQQFPDLHSELNLSSLELGDSALYFCASSSYGDSPLHFGNGTRLTVT.

This CDR3 reads CASSIAAGGYGYTF. For the CDR3, the DNA is TGTGCCAGTAGTATAGCTGCAGGGGGCTATGGCTACACCTTC. The V call is TRBV19, the J call TRBJ1-2; 7 bases are shared with TRBD1. The CDR3 loop spans 14 amino acids. Per the germline V gene, CDR1 is LNHDA and CDR2 is SQIVND (reference sequence). J was trimmed by 4 bases and V by 1 base; bases with no gene match: 3.

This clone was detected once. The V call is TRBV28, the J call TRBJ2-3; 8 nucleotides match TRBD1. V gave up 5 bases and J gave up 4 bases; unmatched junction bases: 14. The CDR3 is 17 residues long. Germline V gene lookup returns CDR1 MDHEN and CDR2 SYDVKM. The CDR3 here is CASSLLGSRRGPDTQYF. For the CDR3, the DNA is TGTGCCAGCAGTCTTTTAGGGAGCCGCAGGGGGCCAGATACGCAGTATTTT.

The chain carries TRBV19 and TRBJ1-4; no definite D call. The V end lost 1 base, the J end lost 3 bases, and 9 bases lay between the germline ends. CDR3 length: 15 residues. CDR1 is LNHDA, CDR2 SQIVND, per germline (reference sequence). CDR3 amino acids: CASSIVTRANEKLFF. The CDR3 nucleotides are TGTGCCAGTAGTATAGTTACGAGAGCTAATGAAAAACTGTTTTTT.

This CDR3 is CASSSYNEQFF. The CDR3 DNA reads TGTGCCAGTAGTTCTTACAATGAGCAGTTCTTC. The genes are TRBV19 and TRBJ2-1; D is unclear. The CDR3 runs to 11 residues. CDR1 LNHDA and CDR2 SQIVND come from the germline V gene (reference sequence). Trimming removed 5 bases from V and 4 bases from J, with 3 bases in between.

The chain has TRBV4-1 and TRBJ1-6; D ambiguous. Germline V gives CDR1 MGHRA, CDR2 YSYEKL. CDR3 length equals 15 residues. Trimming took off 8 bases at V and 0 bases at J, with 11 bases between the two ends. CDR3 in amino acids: CASAISSSYNSPLHF. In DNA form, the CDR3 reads TGCGCCAGCGCGATTTCGAGCTCCTATAATTCACCCCTCCACTTT.

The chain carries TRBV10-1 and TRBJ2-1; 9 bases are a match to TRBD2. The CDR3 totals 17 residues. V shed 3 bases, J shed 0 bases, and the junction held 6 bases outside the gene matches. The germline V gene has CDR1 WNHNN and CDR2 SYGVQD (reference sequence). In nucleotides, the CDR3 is TGCGCCAGCAGTGATGGCGGGGGGGGACCCTCCTACAATGAGCAGTTCTTC. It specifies CASSDGGGGPSYNEQFF.

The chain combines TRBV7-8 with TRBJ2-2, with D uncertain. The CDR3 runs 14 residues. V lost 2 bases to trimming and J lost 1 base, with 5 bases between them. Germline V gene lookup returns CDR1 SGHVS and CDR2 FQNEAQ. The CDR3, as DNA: TGTGCCAGCAGCTTAAACAGGAACACCGGGGAGCTGTTTTTT. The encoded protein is CASSLNRNTGELFF. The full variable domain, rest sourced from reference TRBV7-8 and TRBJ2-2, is GAGVSQSPRYKVAKRGQDVALRCDPISGHVSLFWYQQALGQGPEFLTYFQNEAQLDKSGLPSDRFFAERPEGSVSTLKIQRTQQEDSAVYLCASSLNRNTGELFFGEGSRLTVL.

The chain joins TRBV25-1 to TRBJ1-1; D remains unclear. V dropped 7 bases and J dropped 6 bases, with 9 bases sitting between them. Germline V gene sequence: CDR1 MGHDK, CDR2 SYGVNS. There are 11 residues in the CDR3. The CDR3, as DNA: TGTGCCAGCAAGATCGGGGCTGAAGCTTTCTTT. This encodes CASKIGAEAFF.

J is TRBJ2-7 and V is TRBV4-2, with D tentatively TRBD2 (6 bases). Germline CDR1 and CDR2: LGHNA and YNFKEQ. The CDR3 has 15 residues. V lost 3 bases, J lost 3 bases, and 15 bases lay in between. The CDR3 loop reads CASSQATGDFYEQYF. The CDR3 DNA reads TGTGCCAGCAGCCAGGCGACGGGGGACTTCTACGAGCAGTACTTC.

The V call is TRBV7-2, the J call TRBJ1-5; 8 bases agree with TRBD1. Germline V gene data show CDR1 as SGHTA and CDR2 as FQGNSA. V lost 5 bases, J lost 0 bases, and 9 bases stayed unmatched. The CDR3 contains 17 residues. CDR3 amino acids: CASSPGTGSYSNQPQHF. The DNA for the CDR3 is TGTGCCAGCAGCCCCGGGACAGGATCATATAGCAATCAGCCCCAGCATTTT.

The CDR3 spells CASSFGTGVGETQYF. CDR3 bases: TGTGCCAGCAGTTTCGGGACAGGGGTCGGGGAGACCCAGTACTTC. The chain couples TRBV27 to TRBJ2-5; 10 positions agree with TRBD1. The CDR3 has 15 residues. Germline CDR1 and CDR2: MNHEY and SMNVEV (reference sequence). J lost 5 bases, V lost 3 bases, and 6 bases had no gene match.

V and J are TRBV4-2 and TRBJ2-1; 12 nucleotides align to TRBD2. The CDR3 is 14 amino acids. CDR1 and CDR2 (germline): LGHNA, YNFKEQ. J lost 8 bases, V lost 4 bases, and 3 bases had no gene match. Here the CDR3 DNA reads TGTGCCAGCAGCCTGACTAGCGGGAGTGATGAGCAGTTCTTC. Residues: CASSLTSGSDEQFF.

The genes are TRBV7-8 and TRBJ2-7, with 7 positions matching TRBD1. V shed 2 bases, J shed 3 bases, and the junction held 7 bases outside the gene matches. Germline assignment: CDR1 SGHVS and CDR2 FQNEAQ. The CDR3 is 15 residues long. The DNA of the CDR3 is TGTGCCAGCAGCTTACCTCCGACAGGGTTCTACGAGCAGTACTTC. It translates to CASSLPPTGFYEQYF.

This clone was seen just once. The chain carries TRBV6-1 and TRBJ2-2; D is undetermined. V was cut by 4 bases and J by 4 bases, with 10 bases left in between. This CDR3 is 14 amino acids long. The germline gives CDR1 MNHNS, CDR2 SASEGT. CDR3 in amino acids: CASSAGPSTGELFF. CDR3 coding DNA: TGTGCCAGCAGTGCCGGACCGAGCACCGGGGAGCTGTTTTTT.

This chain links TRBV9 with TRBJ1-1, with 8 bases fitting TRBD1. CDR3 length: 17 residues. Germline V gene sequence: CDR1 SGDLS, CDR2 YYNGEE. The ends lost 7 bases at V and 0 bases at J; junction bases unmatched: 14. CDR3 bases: TGTGCCAGCGGTAGGACCGGCGGGGACAGGATGAACACTGAAGCTTTCTTT. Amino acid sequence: CASGRTGGDRMNTEAFF. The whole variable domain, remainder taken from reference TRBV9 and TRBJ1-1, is DSGVTQTPKHLITATGQRVTLRCSPRSGDLSVYWYQQSLDQGLQFLIQYYNGEERAKGNILERFSAQQFPDLHSELNLSSLELGDSALYFCASGRTGGDRMNTEAFFGQGTRLTVV.

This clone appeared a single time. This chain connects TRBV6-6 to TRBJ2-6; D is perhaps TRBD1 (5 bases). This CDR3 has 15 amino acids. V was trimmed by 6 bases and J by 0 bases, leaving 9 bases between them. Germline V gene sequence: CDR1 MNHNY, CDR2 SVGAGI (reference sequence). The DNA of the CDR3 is TGTGCCAGCAGGTTCGACAGCTCTGGGGCCAACGTCCTGACTTTC. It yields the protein CASRFDSSGANVLTF.

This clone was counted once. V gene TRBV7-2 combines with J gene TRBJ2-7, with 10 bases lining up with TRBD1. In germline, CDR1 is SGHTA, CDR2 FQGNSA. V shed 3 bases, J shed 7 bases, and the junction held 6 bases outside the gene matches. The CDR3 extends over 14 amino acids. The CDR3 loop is CASSLTGGLEEQYF. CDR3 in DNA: TGTGCCAGCAGCTTGACAGGGGGCTTAGAAGAGCAGTACTTC.

CDR3 bases: TGTGCCAGCAGTTCGGGTTGGGAGCAGTACTTC. It codes for CASSSGWEQYF. The rearrangement links TRBV27 to TRBJ2-7; no reliable D call. Germline lookup yields CDR1 MNHEY and CDR2 SMNVEV (reference sequence). The CDR3 is 11 residues long. V dropped 4 bases and J dropped 7 bases, with 8 bases sitting between them.

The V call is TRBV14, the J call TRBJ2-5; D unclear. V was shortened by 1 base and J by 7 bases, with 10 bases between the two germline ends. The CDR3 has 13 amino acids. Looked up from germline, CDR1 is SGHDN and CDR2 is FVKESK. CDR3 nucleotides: TGTGCCAGCAGCCAAGGCCGAATTGGGACCCAGTACTTC. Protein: CASSQGRIGTQYF. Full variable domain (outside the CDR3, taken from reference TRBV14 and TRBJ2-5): EAGVTQFPSHSVIEKGQTVTLRCDPISGHDNLYWYRRVMGKEIKFLLHFVKESKQDESGMPNNRFLAERTGGTYSTLKVQPAELEDSGVYFCASSQGRIGTQYFGPGTRLLVL.

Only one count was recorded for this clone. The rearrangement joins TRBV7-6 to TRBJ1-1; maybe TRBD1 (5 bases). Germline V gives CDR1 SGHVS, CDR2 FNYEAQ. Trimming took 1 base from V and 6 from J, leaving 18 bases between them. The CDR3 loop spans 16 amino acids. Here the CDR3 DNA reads TGTGCCAGCAGCTTAGTGGTTGAAGGGGCGTCCGCTGAAGCTTTCTTT. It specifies CASSLVVEGASAEAFF.

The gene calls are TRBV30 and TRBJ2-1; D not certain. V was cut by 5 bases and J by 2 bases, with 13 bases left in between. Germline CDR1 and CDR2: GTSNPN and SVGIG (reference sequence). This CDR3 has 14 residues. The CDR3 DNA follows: TGTGCCTGGGGGATCCACCCAACCTACAATGAGCAGTTCTTC. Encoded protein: CAWGIHPTYNEQFF.

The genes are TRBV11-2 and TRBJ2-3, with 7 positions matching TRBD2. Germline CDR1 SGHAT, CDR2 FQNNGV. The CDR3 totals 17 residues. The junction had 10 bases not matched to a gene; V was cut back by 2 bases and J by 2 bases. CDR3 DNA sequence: TGTGCCAGCAGCTTAAATGTTGCTAGCGGAATCACAGATACGCAGTATTTT. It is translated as CASSLNVASGITDTQYF. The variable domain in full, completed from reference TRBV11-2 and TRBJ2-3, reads EAGVAQSPRYKIIEKRQSVAFWCNPISGHATLYWYQQILGQGPKLLIQFQNNGVVDDSQLPKDRFSAERLKGVDSTLKIQPAKLEDSAVYLCASSLNVASGITDTQYFGPGTRLTVL.

CDR3 sequence (DNA): TGTGCCAGCAGTTTCCGGGAGAAGGCCACTGAAGCTTTCTTT. Residues: CASSFREKATEAFF. This chain joins TRBV27 and TRBJ1-1; D not certain. CDR3 size: 14 residues. V shed 3 bases and J shed 4 bases, with 12 bases lying between them. The germline V gene has CDR1 MNHEY and CDR2 SMNVEV (reference sequence).

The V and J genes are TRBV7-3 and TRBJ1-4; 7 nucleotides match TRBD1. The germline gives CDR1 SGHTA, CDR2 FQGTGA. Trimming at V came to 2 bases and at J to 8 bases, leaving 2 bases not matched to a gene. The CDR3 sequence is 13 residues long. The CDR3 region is CASSLAGGEKLFF. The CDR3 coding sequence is TGTGCCAGCAGCTTAGCAGGGGGAGAAAAACTGTTTTTT.

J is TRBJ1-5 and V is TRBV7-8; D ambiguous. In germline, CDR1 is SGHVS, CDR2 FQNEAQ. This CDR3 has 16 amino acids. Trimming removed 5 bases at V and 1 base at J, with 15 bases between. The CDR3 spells CASSPGPKGSNQPQHF. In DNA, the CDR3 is TGTGCCAGCAGCCCCGGACCGAAGGGAAGCAATCAGCCCCAGCATTTT.